The 12 T cell receptor beta chains presented below share a single source sample, sequenced in a study of blood T cells in healthy people across ages. Together with a sample-barcoded 5' primer, a J-beta primer mix was included in a second PCR lasting roughly 7 to 11 cycles. TCRdb called the 5' RACE reads again in MiXCR, with one record for every CDR3 protein. The table lists about 810,000 distinct CDR3 sequences, about 36% of them singletons. Input material: blood. These receptors were taken from a man aged 18 to 30 in good health.

This clonotype was picked up many times. V is TRBV7-2 and J is TRBJ2-7; D gene ambiguous. V lost 2 bases, J lost 6 bases, and 11 bases lay in between. The germline V gene has CDR1 SGHTA and CDR2 FQGNSA. This CDR3 contains 13 residues. The CDR3 loop is CASSLRKWLEQYF. CDR3 coding DNA: TGTGCCAGCAGCTTAAGGAAGTGGCTCGAGCAGTACTTC.

The chain combines TRBV6-6 with TRBJ2-4; D might be TRBD1 (6 bases). Germline V gene data show CDR1 as MNHNY and CDR2 as SVGAGI (reference sequence). V was clipped by 5 bases and J by 3 bases, with 14 bases between them. The CDR3 runs to 15 residues. The CDR3 DNA reads TGTGCCAGCAGTGGCCGGGACAAGGACAAAAACATTCAGTACTTC. Its translation: CASSGRDKDKNIQYF.

The DNA of the CDR3 is TGCGCCAGCAGCCAAGATCCCGGAGGGACAGGGCTTATTATGGAGCAGTACTTC. Translated: CASSQDPGGTGLIMEQYF. V usage is TRBV4-1 and J usage is TRBJ2-4, with TRBD1 identical over 9 bases. This CDR3 contains 18 residues. Trimming at V came to 0 bases and at J to 13 bases, leaving 19 bases not matched to a gene. Germline CDR1 MGHRA, CDR2 YSYEKL.

The CDR3 is CASSLLASGGLAKNIQYF. The CDR3 DNA follows: TGTGCCAGCAGCTTACTCGCTTCGGGAGGGTTAGCCAAAAACATTCAGTACTTC. The chain couples TRBV5-4 to TRBJ2-4; 8 positions match TRBD2. J gave up 0 bases and V 2 bases, and 10 bases lay outside the gene matches. CDR3 length: 18 amino acids. From germline, CDR1 is SGHNT and CDR2 YYREEE (reference sequence). Filled out from reference TRBV5-4 and TRBJ2-4, the complete variable domain reads ETGVTQSPTHLIKTRGQQVTLRCSSQSGHNTVSWYQQALGQGPQFIFQYYREEENGRGNFPPRFSGLQFPNYSSELNVNALELDDSALYLCASSLLASGGLAKNIQYFGAGTRLSVL.

The sample holds a few counts of this clonotype. V usage is TRBV24-1 and J usage is TRBJ1-1; possible D gene TRBD1, 5 bases. The CDR3 is 17 residues long. CDR1 is KGHDR, CDR2 SFDVKD, per germline. Trimming cost V 1 base and J 1 base, with 15 bases left between them. The CDR3 is CATSDFEGVGWNTEAFF. The DNA of the CDR3 is TGTGCCACCAGTGATTTTGAAGGGGTCGGTTGGAACACTGAAGCTTTCTTT.

The rearrangement uses TRBV11-2 and TRBJ2-5, with a weak D call TRBD2 (6 bases). The germline V gene has CDR1 SGHAT and CDR2 FQNNGV. CDR3 length: 15 residues. V lost 5 bases and J 11 bases, leaving 24 bases between the germline ends. The DNA of the CDR3 is TGTGCCAGCAGCCTAGGAGGAGAGGGAGGCGATGAGCAGTACTTC. It specifies CASSLGGEGGDEQYF. The full variable domain, completed using reference TRBV11-2 and TRBJ2-5, is EAGVAQSPRYKIIEKRQSVAFWCNPISGHATLYWYQQILGQGPKLLIQFQNNGVVDDSQLPKDRFSAERLKGVDSTLKIQPAKLEDSAVYLCASSLGGEGGDEQYFGPGTRLLVL.

This clonotype showed up just a few times. This chain uses TRBV12-3 or TRBV12-4 with TRBJ2-1, with D perhaps TRBD1 or TRBD2 (5 bases each). This CDR3 has 15 residues. V dropped 3 bases and J dropped 3 bases, with 12 bases sitting between them. CDR3: CASSFSGTSYNEQFF. As DNA, the CDR3 is TGTGCCAGCAGTTTTAGTGGGACGAGCTACAATGAGCAGTTCTTC.

J is TRBJ1-4 and V is TRBV12-3 or TRBV12-4; no reliable D call. V shed 3 bases and J shed 11 bases, with 4 bases lying between them. The CDR3 totals 10 residues. The CDR3 DNA sequence: TGTGCCAGCAGTTTCCGGAAACTGTTTTTT. Translating it yields CASSFRKLFF.

The sample holds a few counts of this clonotype. The chain is built from TRBV4-1 and TRBJ2-7; D is perhaps TRBD1 (6 bases). The CDR3 sequence is 15 residues long. In germline, CDR1 is MGHRA, CDR2 YSYEKL. V dropped 6 bases and J dropped 3 bases, with 18 bases sitting between them. CDR3 coding DNA: TGCGCCAGCAGGAGAATCTCCGGGACACTCTACGAGCAGTACTTC. Translating it yields CASRRISGTLYEQYF.

This chain uses TRBV11-2 with TRBJ2-4; possibly TRBD2 for D (6 bases). The J call may be faulty, since TRBJ2-7 better matches the DNA end. The CDR3 length is 16 residues. Looked up from germline, CDR1 is SGHAT and CDR2 is FQNNGV. CDR3 sequence: CASRQRGYIARYEQYF. The CDR3 DNA follows: TGTGCCAGCAGACAACGGGGGTACATTGCACGCTACGAGCAGTACTTC.

The rearrangement uses TRBV20-1 and TRBJ1-1, with a tentative D call TRBD1 (6 bases). Deletions cut 1 base from V and 1 base from J, with 13 bases between. This CDR3 comprises 15 residues. From germline, CDR1 is DFQATT and CDR2 SNEGSKA (reference sequence). The CDR3 here is CSARGWQGPNTEAFF. The CDR3 region has the DNA TGCAGTGCTAGAGGGTGGCAGGGGCCGAACACTGAAGCTTTCTTT.

The chain links TRBV21-1 to TRBJ1-6; the D segment call TRBD1 is taken from the table without a DNA check. TRBV21-1 counts as a pseudogene. CDR3 length: 14 residues. CDR3 sequence (DNA): TGTGCCAGCAGCAAACCCCCTGAGGGTTCACCCCTCCACTTT. This codes for CASSKPPEGSPLHF.